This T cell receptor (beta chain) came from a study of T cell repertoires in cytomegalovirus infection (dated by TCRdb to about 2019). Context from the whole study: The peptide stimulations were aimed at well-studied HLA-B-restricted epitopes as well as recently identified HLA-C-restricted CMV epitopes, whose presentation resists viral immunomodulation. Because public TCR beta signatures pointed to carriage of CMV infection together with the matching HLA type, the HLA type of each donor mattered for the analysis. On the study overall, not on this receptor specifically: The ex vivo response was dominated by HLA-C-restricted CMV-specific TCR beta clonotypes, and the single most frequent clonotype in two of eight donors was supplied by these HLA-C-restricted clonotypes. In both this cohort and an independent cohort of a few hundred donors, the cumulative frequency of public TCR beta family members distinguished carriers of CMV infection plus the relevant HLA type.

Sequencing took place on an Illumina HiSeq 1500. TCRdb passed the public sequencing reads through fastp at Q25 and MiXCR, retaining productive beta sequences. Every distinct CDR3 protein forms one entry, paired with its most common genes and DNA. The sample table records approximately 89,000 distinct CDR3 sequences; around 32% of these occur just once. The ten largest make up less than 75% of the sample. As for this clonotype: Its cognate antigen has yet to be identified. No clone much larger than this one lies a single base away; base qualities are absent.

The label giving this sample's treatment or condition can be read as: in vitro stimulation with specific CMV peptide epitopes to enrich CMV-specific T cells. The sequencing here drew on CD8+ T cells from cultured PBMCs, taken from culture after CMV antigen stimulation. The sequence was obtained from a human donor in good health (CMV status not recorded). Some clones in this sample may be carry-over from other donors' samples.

DNA sequence: TGTGCCAGCAGTCCCGTCGGGTCCTACGAGCAGTACTTC. It translates as CASSPVGSYEQYF. The chain was built from TRBV2 and TRBJ2-7; the D gene remains uncertain. At the junction V is shortened by 5 bases and J by 1 base, with 9 bases in between. Its CDR3 holds 13 amino acids, cysteine through phenylalanine. The only DNA kept is the CDR3, 39 bases in frame from the first base. CDR1 SNHLY and CDR2 FYNNEI are derived from the germline V gene. Supplemented by the reference TRBV2 and TRBJ2-7 proteins around the CDR3, the complete variable domain is EPEVTQTPSHQVTQMGQEVILRCVPISNHLYFYWYRQILGQKVEFLVSFYNNEISEKSEIFDDQFSVERPDGSNFTLKIRSTKLEDSAMYFCASSPVGSYEQYFGPGTRLTVT.